This T cell receptor beta chain was recorded in a study of blood T cell repertoires in COVID-19. Study-wide background: From T cells, B-cell-depleted T cells, or PBMCs came the material, which was cDNA or gDNA.

This CDR3 has 11 residues. Trimming shortened V by 6 bases and J by 6 bases, and 7 bases separated the two germline ends. The data were produced by immunoSEQ multiplex PCR, yet TCRdb's version contains in-frame clones alone and is incomplete. In the table there are about 120,000 clones, less than 85% of which are singletons. The sample consisted of peripheral blood. The J gene is TRBJ2-3, the V gene TRBV12-3 or TRBV12-4; no definite D call. The sequence was collected from a man aged 30 to 39 with acute or convalescent COVID-19. The CDR3 DNA follows: TGTGCCAGCAGCTTCGGGGATACGCAGTATTTT. Residues: CASSFGDTQYF.